Below, one TCR beta chain is given with its context. The entry originates in a study of blood T cell repertoires in COVID-19. As for the study in general: COVID-19 samples collected from the United States, Italy and Spain covered acute and convalescent phases. T cells, B-cell-depleted T cells, or PBMCs provided the cDNA or gDNA that served as material.

The CDR3 is 17 residues long. V gave up 3 bases and J gave up 0 bases; unmatched junction bases: 10. CDR1 is MDHEN, CDR2 SYDVKM, per germline. The authors' processing: Quantification of nucleated cells was approximated via reference gene primer amplification. Sequencing was performed with immunoSEQ multiplex PCR; in TCRdb, only in-frame clones are kept and a portion is missing. From that table come the V and J calls and clone size; the DNA was used to work out D and trimming. The data show over 200,000 clones, around 90% seen once. This receptor was identified in a man in his sixties who had recovered from COVID-19. The rearrangement uses TRBV28 and TRBJ2-5, with TRBD1 identical over 7 bases. The material sequenced was peripheral blood. Here the CDR3 DNA reads TGTGCCAGCAGTTTGTACAGGGGATCAGGGGACCAAGAGACCCAGTACTTC. The encoded protein is CASSLYRGSGDQETQYF.